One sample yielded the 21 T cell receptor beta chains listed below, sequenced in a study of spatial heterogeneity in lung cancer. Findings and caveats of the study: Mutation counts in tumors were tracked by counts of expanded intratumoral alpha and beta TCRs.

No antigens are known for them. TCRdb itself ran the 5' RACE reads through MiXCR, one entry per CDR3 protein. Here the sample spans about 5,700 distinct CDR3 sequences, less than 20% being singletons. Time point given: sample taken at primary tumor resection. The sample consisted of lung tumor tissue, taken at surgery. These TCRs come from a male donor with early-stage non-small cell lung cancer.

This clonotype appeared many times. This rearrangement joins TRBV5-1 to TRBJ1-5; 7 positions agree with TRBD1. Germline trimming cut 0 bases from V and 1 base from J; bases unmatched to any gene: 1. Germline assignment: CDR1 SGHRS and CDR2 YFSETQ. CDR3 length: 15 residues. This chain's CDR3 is CASSLGTGSNQPQHF. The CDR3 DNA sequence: TGCGCCAGCAGCTTGGGGACAGGAAGCAATCAGCCCCAGCATTTT.

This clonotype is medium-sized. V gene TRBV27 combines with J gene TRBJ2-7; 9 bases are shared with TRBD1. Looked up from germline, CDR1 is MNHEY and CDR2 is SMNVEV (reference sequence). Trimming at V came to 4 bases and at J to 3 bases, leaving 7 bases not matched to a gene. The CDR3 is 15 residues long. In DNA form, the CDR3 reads TGTGCCAGCAGTTGGCAACCGGGACAGGGCTACGAGCAGTACTTC. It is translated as CASSWQPGQGYEQYF.

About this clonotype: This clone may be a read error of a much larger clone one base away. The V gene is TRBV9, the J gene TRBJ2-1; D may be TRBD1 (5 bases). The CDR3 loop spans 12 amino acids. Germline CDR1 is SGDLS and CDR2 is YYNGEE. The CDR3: CVSSPRDNEQFF. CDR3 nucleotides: TGTGTCAGCAGCCCCAGGGACAATGAGCAGTTCTTC.

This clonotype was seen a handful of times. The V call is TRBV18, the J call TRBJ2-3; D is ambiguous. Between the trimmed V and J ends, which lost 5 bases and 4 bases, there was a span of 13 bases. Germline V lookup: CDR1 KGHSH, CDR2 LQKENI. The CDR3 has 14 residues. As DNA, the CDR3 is TGTGCCAGCTCATCCCCCGCCGGTCCAGATACGCAGTATTTT. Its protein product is CASSSPAGPDTQYF. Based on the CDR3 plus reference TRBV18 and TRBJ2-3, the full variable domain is NAGVMQNPRHLVRRRGQEARLRCSPMKGHSHVYWYRQLPEEGLKFMVYLQKENIIDESGMPKERFSAEFPKEGPSILRIQQVVRGDSAAYFCASSSPAGPDTQYFGPGTRLTVL.

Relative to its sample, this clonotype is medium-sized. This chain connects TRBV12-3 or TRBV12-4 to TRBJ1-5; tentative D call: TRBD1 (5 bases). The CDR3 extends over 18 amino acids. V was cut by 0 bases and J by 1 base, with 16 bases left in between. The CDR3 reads CASSLARGSQVSNQPQHF. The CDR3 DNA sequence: TGTGCCAGCAGTTTAGCGAGGGGAAGCCAAGTGAGCAATCAGCCCCAGCATTTT.

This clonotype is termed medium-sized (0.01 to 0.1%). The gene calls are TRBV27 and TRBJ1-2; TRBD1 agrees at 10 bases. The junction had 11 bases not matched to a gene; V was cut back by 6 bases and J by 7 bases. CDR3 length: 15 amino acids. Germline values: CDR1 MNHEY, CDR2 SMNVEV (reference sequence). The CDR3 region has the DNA TGTGCCAGCAGCCGGGACAGGGGTTATCTATTTGGCTACACCTTC. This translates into CASSRDRGYLFGYTF.

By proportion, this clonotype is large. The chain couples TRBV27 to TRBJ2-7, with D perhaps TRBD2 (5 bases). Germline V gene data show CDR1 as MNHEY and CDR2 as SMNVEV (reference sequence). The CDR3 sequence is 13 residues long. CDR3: CASASGDTYEQYF. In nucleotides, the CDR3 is TGTGCAAGTGCGAGCGGAGATACCTACGAGCAGTACTTC.

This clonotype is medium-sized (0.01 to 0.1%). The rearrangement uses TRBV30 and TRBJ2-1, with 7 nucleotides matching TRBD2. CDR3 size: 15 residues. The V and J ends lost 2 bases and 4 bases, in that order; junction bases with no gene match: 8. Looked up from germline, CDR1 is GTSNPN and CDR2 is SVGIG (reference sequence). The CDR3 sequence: CAWSFLADLYNEQFF. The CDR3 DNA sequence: TGTGCCTGGAGTTTCCTAGCGGATTTATACAATGAGCAGTTCTTC. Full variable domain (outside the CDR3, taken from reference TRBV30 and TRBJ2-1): SQTIHQWPATLVQPVGSPLSLECTVEGTSNPNLYWYRQAAGRGLQLLFYSVGIGQISSEVPQNLSASRPQDRQFILSSKKLLLSDSGFYLCAWSFLADLYNEQFFGPGTRLTVL.

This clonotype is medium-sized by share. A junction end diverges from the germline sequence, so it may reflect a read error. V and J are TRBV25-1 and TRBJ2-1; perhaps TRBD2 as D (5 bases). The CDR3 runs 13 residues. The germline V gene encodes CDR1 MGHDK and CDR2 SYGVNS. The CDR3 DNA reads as TGTGCCAGCAATGAAGGACTTTTCAATGAGCAGTTCTTC. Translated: CASNEGLFNEQFF.

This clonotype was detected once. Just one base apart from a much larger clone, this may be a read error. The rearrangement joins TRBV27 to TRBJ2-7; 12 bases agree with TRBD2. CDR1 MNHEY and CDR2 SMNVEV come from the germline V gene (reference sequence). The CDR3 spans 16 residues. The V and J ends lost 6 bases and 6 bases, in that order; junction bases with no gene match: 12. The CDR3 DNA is TGTGCCAGCAGCCTATTTGGACTAGCGGGAAGGCGCGAGCAGTACTTC. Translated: CASSLFGLAGRREQYF.

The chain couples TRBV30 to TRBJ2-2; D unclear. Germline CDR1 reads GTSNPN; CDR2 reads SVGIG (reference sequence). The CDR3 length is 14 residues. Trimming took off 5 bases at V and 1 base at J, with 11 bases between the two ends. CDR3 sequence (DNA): TGTGCCTGGGGGGTATCGCGGAACACCGGGGAGCTGTTTTTT. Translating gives CAWGVSRNTGELFF.

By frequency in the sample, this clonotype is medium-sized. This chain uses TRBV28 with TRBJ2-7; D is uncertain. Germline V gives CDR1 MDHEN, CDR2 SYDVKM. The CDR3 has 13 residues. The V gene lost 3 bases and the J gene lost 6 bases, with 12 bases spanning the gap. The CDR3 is CASSLASRPEQYF. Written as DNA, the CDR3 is TGTGCCAGCAGTTTGGCTAGTCGGCCCGAGCAGTACTTC.

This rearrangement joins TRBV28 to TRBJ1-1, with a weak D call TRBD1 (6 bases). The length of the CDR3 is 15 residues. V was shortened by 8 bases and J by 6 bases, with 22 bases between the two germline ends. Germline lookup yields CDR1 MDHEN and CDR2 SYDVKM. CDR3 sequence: CASLAFVSWGPEAFF. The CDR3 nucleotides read TGTGCCAGCTTGGCTTTTGTGAGCTGGGGGCCTGAAGCTTTCTTT.

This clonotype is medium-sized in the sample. CDR3 residues: CSARADDRATHGRGNTIYF. The CDR3 nucleotides are TGCAGTGCTAGAGCTGACGACAGAGCAACACACGGCCGTGGAAACACCATATATTTT. This chain links TRBV20-1 with TRBJ1-3; perhaps TRBD1 as D (5 bases). V gave up 1 base and J gave up 3 bases, with 25 bases separating them. The length of the CDR3 is 19 residues. Germline loops: CDR1 DFQATT, CDR2 SNEGSKA (reference sequence).

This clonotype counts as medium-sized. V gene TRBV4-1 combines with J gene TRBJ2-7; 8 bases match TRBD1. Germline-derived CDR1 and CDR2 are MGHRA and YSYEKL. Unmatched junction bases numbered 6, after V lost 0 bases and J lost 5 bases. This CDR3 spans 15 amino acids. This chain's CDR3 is CASSQDRTGFNEQYF. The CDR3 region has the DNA TGCGCCAGCAGCCAAGATCGGACAGGGTTCAACGAGCAGTACTTC.

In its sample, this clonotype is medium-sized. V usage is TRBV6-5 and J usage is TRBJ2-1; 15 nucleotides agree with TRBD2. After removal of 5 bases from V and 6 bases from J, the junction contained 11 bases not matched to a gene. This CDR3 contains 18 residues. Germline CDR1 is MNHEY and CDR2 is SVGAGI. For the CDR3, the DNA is TGTGCCAGCAGTCGAACGGGACTAGCGGGAGGCCAGGCCAATGAGCAGTTCTTC. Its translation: CASSRTGLAGGQANEQFF.

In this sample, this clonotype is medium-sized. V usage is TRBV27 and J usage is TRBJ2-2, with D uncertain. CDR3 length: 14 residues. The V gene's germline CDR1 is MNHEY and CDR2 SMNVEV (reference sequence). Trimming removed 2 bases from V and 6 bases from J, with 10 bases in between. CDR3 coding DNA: TGTGCCAGCAGTTTAGGGTCCTCTGCCGGGGAGCTGTTTTTT. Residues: CASSLGSSAGELFF.

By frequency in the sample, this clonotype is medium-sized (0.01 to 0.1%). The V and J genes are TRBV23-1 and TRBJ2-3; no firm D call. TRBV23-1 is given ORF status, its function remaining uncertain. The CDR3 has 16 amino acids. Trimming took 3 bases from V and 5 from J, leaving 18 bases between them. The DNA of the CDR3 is TGCGCCAGCAGTCACCCCCAGCCGTTACCTCTAGATACGCAGTATTTT. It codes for CASSHPQPLPLDTQYF.

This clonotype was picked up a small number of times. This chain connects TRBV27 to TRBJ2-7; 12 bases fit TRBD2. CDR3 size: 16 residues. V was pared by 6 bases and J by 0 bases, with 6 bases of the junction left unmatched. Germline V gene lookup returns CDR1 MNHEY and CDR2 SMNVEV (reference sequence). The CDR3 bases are TGTGCCAGCAGGACCCTAGCGGGAGGGCGCTCCTACGAGCAGTACTTC. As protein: CASRTLAGGRSYEQYF.

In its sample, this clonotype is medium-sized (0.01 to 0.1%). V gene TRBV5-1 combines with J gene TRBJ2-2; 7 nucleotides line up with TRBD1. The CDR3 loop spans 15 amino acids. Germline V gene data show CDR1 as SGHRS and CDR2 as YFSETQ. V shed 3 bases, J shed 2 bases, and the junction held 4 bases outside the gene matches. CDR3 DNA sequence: TGCGCCAGCAGCTGGGACAGTAGAAACACCGGGGAGCTGTTTTTT. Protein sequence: CASSWDSRNTGELFF.

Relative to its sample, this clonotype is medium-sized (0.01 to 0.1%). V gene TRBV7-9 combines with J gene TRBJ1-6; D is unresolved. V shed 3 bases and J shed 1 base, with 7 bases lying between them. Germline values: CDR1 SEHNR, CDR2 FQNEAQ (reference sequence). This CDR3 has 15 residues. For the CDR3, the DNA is TGTGCCAGCAGCTTTTCCCAGTCCTATAATTCACCCCTCCACTTT. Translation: CASSFSQSYNSPLHF.